Shown below are 9 T cell receptor beta chains from a single sample sequenced in a study of blood T cell repertoires in COVID-19. The method was immunoSEQ multiplex PCR; TCRdb's version includes in-frame clones alone and lacks a portion of them. The sample includes some 80,000 clones, about four fifths of them seen just once. The sample consisted of peripheral blood. The receptor set was obtained from an elderly man with acute or convalescent COVID-19.

The J gene is TRBJ2-2, the V gene TRBV5-1; 10 bases are a match to TRBD1. With V trimmed by 4 bases and J by 7 bases, 10 bases remained unmatched. The CDR3 is 16 residues long. Germline values: CDR1 SGHRS, CDR2 YFSETQ. The DNA for the CDR3 is TGCGCCAGCAGCATCCAGACAGGGGGCGCAAACGGGGAGCTGTTTTTT. Translated, it gives CASSIQTGGANGELFF.

Here the CDR3 DNA reads TGTGCCAGCAGCTTAGATCGGTACAGCTCTGGAAACACCATATATTTT. The encoded protein is CASSLDRYSSGNTIYF. J is TRBJ1-3 and V is TRBV11-2; no definite D call. From germline, CDR1 is SGHAT and CDR2 FQNNGV. V dropped 0 bases and J dropped 0 bases, with 9 bases sitting between them. The CDR3 has 16 residues.

V gene TRBV6-5 combines with J gene TRBJ1-1, with 9 bases fitting TRBD1. Unmatched junction bases numbered 1, after V lost 6 bases and J lost 2 bases. The germline V gene encodes CDR1 MNHEY and CDR2 SVGAGI. The CDR3 is made up of 13 amino acids. CDR3 amino acids: CASRTGGNTEAFF. The CDR3 DNA reads TGTGCCAGCAGGACAGGGGGAAACACTGAAGCTTTCTTT.

The chain joins TRBV9 to TRBJ1-1, with D possibly matching TRBD1 (6 bases). Germline values: CDR1 SGDLS, CDR2 YYNGEE. The CDR3 length is 14 residues. V lost 3 bases and J lost 3, with 12 bases in between. CDR3 sequence: CASSAQGGDTEAFF. In nucleotides, the CDR3 is TGTGCCAGCAGCGCACAGGGAGGGGACACTGAAGCTTTCTTT.

The genes are TRBV28 and TRBJ1-6; 7 bases map to TRBD1. V gave up 5 bases and J gave up 4 bases; unmatched junction bases: 8. CDR3 length: 16 amino acids. Germline-derived CDR1 and CDR2 are MDHEN and SYDVKM. The CDR3 sequence is CASSRPDREYNSPLHF. For the CDR3, the DNA is TGTGCCAGCAGTCGCCCTGACAGGGAATATAATTCACCCCTCCACTTT.

The J gene is TRBJ1-2, the V gene TRBV11-2; tentative D call: TRBD1 (5 bases). Germline lookup yields CDR1 SGHAT and CDR2 FQNNGV. V was shortened by 5 bases and J by 8 bases, with 21 bases between the two germline ends. This CDR3 is built from 15 residues. The CDR3 nucleotides read TGTGCCAGCAGCCCTCGGGGACTCACGCAGGGAGGCTACACCTTC. This sequence encodes CASSPRGLTQGGYTF.

Regarding this clone: This sample includes further DNA sequences coding for the same CDR3. The chain carries TRBV9 and TRBJ2-7; D gene uncertain. From germline, CDR1 is SGDLS and CDR2 YYNGEE. Trimming removed 0 bases at V and 3 bases at J, with 7 bases between. The CDR3 consists of 13 residues. DNA for the CDR3: TGTGCCAGCAGCGTAGCGACGGGCTACGAGCAGTACTTC. Its protein is CASSVATGYEQYF.

V gene TRBV7-2 combines with J gene TRBJ2-5; 12 positions agree with TRBD2. J lost 7 bases, V lost 1 base, and 10 bases had no gene match. The CDR3 runs 17 residues. Germline CDR1 reads SGHTA; CDR2 reads FQGNSA. CDR3 loop: CASSLVTSGGTGGTQYF. The CDR3 DNA reads TGTGCCAGCAGCTTAGTTACTAGCGGGGGGACAGGCGGGACCCAGTACTTC.

The rearrangement uses TRBV18 and TRBJ1-5, with D possibly TRBD1 on 6 matching bases. Germline CDR1 and CDR2: KGHSH and LQKENI. The length of the CDR3 is 14 residues. Between the trimmed V and J ends, which lost 5 bases and 3 bases, there was a span of 11 bases. This CDR3 reads CASSSRQVNQPQHF. The CDR3 DNA is TGTGCCAGCTCATCCCGACAGGTCAATCAGCCCCAGCATTTT.